One T cell receptor (beta chain) is described in this entry. The data were taken from a study of OX40 agonist ivuxolimab in advanced cancers. Study information: Treatment received earlier with anti-PD-1, anti-PD-L1 or anti-CTLA-4 agents was allowed, and 40% had some.

TCRdb keeps only in-frame clones here, not all; method: immunoSEQ multiplex PCR. The table shows approximately 74,000 clones, with around nine tenths occurring only once. V was clipped by 1 base and J by 0 bases, with 6 bases between them. The germline gives CDR1 LNHDA, CDR2 SQIVND (reference sequence). CDR3 length: 14 residues. The gene calls are TRBV19 and TRBJ1-1, with D unclear. This sequence was found in an adult with an advanced solid tumor such as melanoma, head and neck, liver or kidney cancer. The sample in question was CD4+ or CD8+ T cells sorted from blood, obtained in a trial of the OX40 agonist ivuxolimab. In nucleotides, the CDR3 is TGTGCCAGTAGTATAGGAGCCATGAACACTGAAGCTTTCTTT. The encoded protein is CASSIGAMNTEAFF.